The 10 T cell receptor beta chains below were found in one sample sequenced in a study of blood T cell repertoires in COVID-19. Generated by immunoSEQ multiplex PCR, the TCRdb table keeps only in-frame clones and is missing some. This sample has about 300,000 clones, with about nine tenths found just once. Sequencing used peripheral blood. Every receptor here comes from a woman aged 30 to 39 with COVID-19, enrolled during active disease.

The J gene is TRBJ1-2, the V gene TRBV6-5; a possible D gene is TRBD1 (6 bases). The CDR3 has 14 residues. Trimming took off 6 bases at V and 8 bases at J, with 19 bases between the two ends. Germline loops: CDR1 MNHEY, CDR2 SVGAGI. CDR3 bases: TGTGCCAGCAGCTTCGAAGAAACAGGGCAGGGCTACACCTTC. As protein: CASSFEETGQGYTF.

V is TRBV15 and J is TRBJ1-2; 8 bases align to TRBD1. J was trimmed by 8 bases and V by 0 bases; bases with no gene match: 11. Per germline, CDR1 LNHNV and CDR2 YYDKDF (reference sequence). CDR3 length: 16 residues. DNA for the CDR3: TGTGCCACCAGCAGAGATCGGGACAGGACCCAAGGCGGCTACACCTTC. This translates into CATSRDRDRTQGGYTF.

J is TRBJ1-1 and V is TRBV27; 11 nucleotides agree with TRBD1. Trimming at V came to 0 bases and at J to 4 bases, leaving 1 base not matched to a gene. The CDR3 spans 15 residues. Germline V gives CDR1 MNHEY, CDR2 SMNVEV (reference sequence). This chain's CDR3 is CASSLSGTGGTEAFF. In DNA, the CDR3 is TGTGCCAGCAGTTTATCCGGGACAGGGGGCACTGAAGCTTTCTTT.

The chain employs TRBV14 and TRBJ1-4, with 7 bases that match TRBD1. The ends lost 2 bases at V and 8 bases at J; junction bases unmatched: 14. CDR1 SGHDN and CDR2 FVKESK come from the germline V gene. The CDR3 spans 17 residues. CDR3 coding DNA: TGTGCCAGCAGCCAAATAGGGGGCAACACGCAGCGGGAAAAACTGTTTTTT. Translated, it gives CASSQIGGNTQREKLFF.

This clone was detected once. V gene TRBV2 combines with J gene TRBJ2-7; TRBD1 matches 7 bases. V trimming: 6 bases; J trimming: 4 bases; junction bases outside the gene matches: 9. Germline lookup yields CDR1 SNHLY and CDR2 FYNNEI. This CDR3 has 14 residues. This chain's CDR3 is CASRLETGSYEQYF. The CDR3 coding sequence is TGTGCCAGCAGACTAGAGACAGGGTCTTACGAGCAGTACTTC.

In this sample, this clone turned up many times. This sequence joins TRBV10-3 and TRBJ1-3; a possible D gene is TRBD1 (6 bases). The V and J ends lost 7 bases and 4 bases respectively, with 8 bases between them. The CDR3 is 12 residues long. Germline V gene data show CDR1 as ENHRY and CDR2 as SYGVKD. The CDR3 sequence is CAITGTGNTIYF. DNA for the CDR3: TGTGCCATCACCGGGACAGGAAACACCATATATTTT.

The chain joins TRBV19 to TRBJ1-2; tentatively, D is TRBD1 (5 bases). The V end was cut by 7 bases, the J end by 5 bases, with 14 bases between. CDR1 is LNHDA and CDR2 is SQIVND in the germline V gene (reference sequence). This CDR3 is built from 13 residues. The CDR3: CASTHGRGYGYTF. The CDR3 coding sequence is TGTGCCAGTACCCACGGTCGGGGGTATGGCTACACCTTC.

The chain is built from TRBV3-1 (or the pseudogene TRBV3-2) and TRBJ2-3, with D perhaps matching TRBD2 (6 bases). Between the trimmed V and J ends, which lost 0 bases and 2 bases, there was a span of 24 bases. Germline CDR1 LGHDT, CDR2 YNNKEL (reference sequence). The CDR3 loop spans 20 amino acids. The CDR3 DNA reads TGTGCCAGCAGCCAAGAAAGGTGCCTAGGAGGGTACACACACACAGATACGCAGTATTTT. This sequence encodes CASSQERCLGGYTHTDTQYF.

This clone occurred once. V usage is TRBV7-8 and J usage is TRBJ1-2; 7 nucleotides line up with TRBD1. Germline CDR1 and CDR2: SGHVS and FQNEAQ. V lost 1 base to trimming and J lost 8 bases; unmatched junction nucleotides: 10. The CDR3 consists of 15 residues. CDR3 protein: CASSLGTRGSGGYTF. The CDR3 DNA reads TGTGCCAGCAGCTTAGGCACCAGGGGGTCGGGCGGCTACACCTTC.

This chain links TRBV9 with TRBJ2-1, with 7 bases identical to TRBD1. There are 15 residues in the CDR3. Trimming removed 0 bases from V and 5 bases from J; junction bases left unmatched: 5. Germline CDR1 reads SGDLS; CDR2 reads YYNGEE. CDR3 DNA: TGTGCCAGCAGCGTAGTCTGGGACAGAAACAATGAGCAGTTCTTC. Protein: CASSVVWDRNNEQFF.